This TCR beta chain was sequenced for a study of blood T cell repertoires in COVID-19. Turning to the study itself: Acute-phase and convalescent COVID-19 samples originated in the United States, Italy and Spain. T cells, B-cell-depleted T cells, or PBMCs supplied cDNA or gDNA.

As processed by the authors: From reference gene primer amplification, estimates of nucleated cell counts were derived. The method was immunoSEQ multiplex PCR; TCRdb's version includes in-frame clones alone and lacks a portion of them. V and J calls and clone size come straight from that table; D and trimming were deduced from the DNA. This table has roughly 90,000 clones, 89% appearing once. V lost 2 bases and J 6 bases, leaving 13 bases between the germline ends. CDR3 length: 14 residues. The germline gives CDR1 LGHDT, CDR2 YNNKEL (reference sequence). Seattle's cohort entered during active infection and was followed longitudinally.

The material sequenced was peripheral blood. The TCR sequence derives from a man in his fifties or sixties with COVID-19, enrolled during active disease. The chain combines TRBV3-1 (or the pseudogene TRBV3-2) with TRBJ1-2, with a weak D call TRBD1 (6 bases). CDR3: CASSQLGRGDGYTF. The DNA for the CDR3 is TGTGCCAGCAGCCAACTGGGCAGGGGAGATGGCTACACCTTC.